The 27 T cell receptor beta chains in this list originate from one sample, sequenced in a study of blood T cell repertoires in COVID-19. Sequenced by immunoSEQ multiplex PCR; TCRdb stores in-frame clones only, minus some. Among 120,000 or so clones, roughly 90% were seen once, and the ten largest hold about 3.5%. Specimen: peripheral blood. These receptors all stem from a man aged 45 to 65 with active COVID-19.

The chain's CDR3 is CATSESLGGMNTEAFF. DNA for the CDR3: TGTGCCACCAGTGAGTCGCTGGGGGGGATGAACACTGAAGCTTTCTTT. The rearrangement links TRBV24-1 to TRBJ1-1; TRBD1 might be the D (5 bases). Deletions cut 4 bases from V and 0 bases from J, with 14 bases between. The CDR3 extends over 16 amino acids. CDR1 is KGHDR and CDR2 is SFDVKD in the germline V gene.

The chain is built from TRBV12-2 and TRBJ2-7; the table's D gene call, TRBD2, was not cross checked with the DNA. TRBV12-2 is termed a pseudogene. The CDR3 spans 17 residues. CDR3 coding DNA: TGTGCAAGTCGCTTAGCCCAGACTAGCGGGAGCTCCTACGAGCAGTACGTC. The encoded protein is CASRLAQTSGSSYEQYV.

This rearrangement joins TRBV2 to TRBJ1-2; 8 bases are shared with TRBD1. Germline V lookup: CDR1 SNHLY, CDR2 FYNNEI. The CDR3 has 16 residues. With V trimmed by 4 bases and J by 8 bases, 15 bases remained unmatched. The CDR3 is CASSVRQGAGFRGYTF. The CDR3 DNA reads as TGTGCCAGCAGTGTACGGCAGGGGGCAGGCTTTCGGGGCTACACCTTC.

This rearrangement joins TRBV29-1 to TRBJ2-3, with 12 bases aligning to TRBD2. This CDR3 is 15 amino acids long. Germline V gene sequence: CDR1 SQVTM, CDR2 ANQGSEA. The J segment lost 6 bases and the V segment lost 1 base, leaving 5 bases of the junction unmatched. CDR3 sequence: CSVEARLAGVDTQYF. CDR3 bases: TGCAGCGTTGAAGCCAGACTAGCGGGAGTGGATACGCAGTATTTT.

The chain has TRBV20-1 and TRBJ1-5; 8 bases agree with TRBD1. With 5 bases clipped from V and 12 bases from J, the junction kept 6 bases outside the gene matches. This CDR3 is 11 amino acids long. Germline-derived CDR1 and CDR2 are DFQATT and SNEGSKA (reference sequence). CDR3 sequence reads: CSALDRAIQHF. The DNA for the CDR3 is TGCAGTGCTTTGGACAGGGCCATCCAGCATTTT.

This clone appeared once. The V gene is TRBV27, the J gene TRBJ1-1; 8 bases fit TRBD1. The CDR3 loop spans 16 amino acids. The ends lost 5 bases at V and 0 bases at J; junction bases unmatched: 8. The germline gives CDR1 MNHEY, CDR2 SMNVEV (reference sequence). The CDR3 loop is CASSKRTGNMNTEAFF. The CDR3 region has the DNA TGTGCCAGCAGTAAAAGGACAGGGAATATGAACACTGAAGCTTTCTTT.

This rearrangement joins TRBV28 to TRBJ1-5, with 11 positions matching TRBD1. Germline values: CDR1 MDHEN, CDR2 SYDVKM. V lost 8 bases to trimming and J lost 2 bases; unmatched junction nucleotides: 20. The length of the CDR3 is 20 residues. CDR3 in amino acids: CASVGSPGTGGASGNQPQHF. The CDR3 nucleotides read TGTGCCAGCGTGGGCTCTCCCGGGACAGGGGGGGCTTCGGGCAATCAGCCCCAGCATTTT.

The gene calls are TRBV19 and TRBJ2-3; D is undetermined. V was cut by 3 bases and J by 6 bases, with 10 bases left in between. The length of the CDR3 is 13 residues. The germline V gene has CDR1 LNHDA and CDR2 SQIVND (reference sequence). Here the CDR3 reads CASSISSPDTQYF. The CDR3 nucleotides read TGTGCCAGTAGTATTTCTAGTCCCGATACGCAGTATTTT.

CDR3 nucleotide sequence: TGCGCCAGCAGCGCGGACAGTTCGATTACCGGGGAGCTGTTTTTT. Translated: CASSADSSITGELFF. V is TRBV5-1 and J is TRBJ2-2; the D gene is possibly TRBD1 (6 bases). CDR1 and CDR2 (germline): SGHRS, YFSETQ. With 4 bases removed from V and 5 bases from J, the gap between germline ends came to 15 bases. The CDR3 contains 15 residues.

This clone was detected once. V gene TRBV2 combines with J gene TRBJ2-7; TRBD1 agrees at 9 bases. The CDR3 runs to 15 residues. Looked up from germline, CDR1 is SNHLY and CDR2 is FYNNEI. The V and J ends lost 2 bases and 5 bases, in that order; junction bases with no gene match: 7. The CDR3 DNA reads as TGTGCCAGCAGTGAAAACCCGGGACAGGGTGACGAGCAGTACTTC. This encodes CASSENPGQGDEQYF.

The genes are TRBV7-8 and TRBJ2-1, with 7 bases that match TRBD1. The CDR3 covers 14 residues. Trimming took 5 bases from V and 5 from J; bases not matched to a gene: 6. CDR1 SGHVS and CDR2 FQNEAQ come from the germline V gene. CDR3 sequence: CASSHDRVDNEQFF. DNA for the CDR3: TGTGCCAGCAGCCACGACAGGGTCGACAATGAGCAGTTCTTC.

This clone was counted many times. V and J are TRBV9 and TRBJ1-5; D remains unclear. CDR3 size: 15 residues. The V gene's germline CDR1 is SGDLS and CDR2 YYNGEE. V dropped 0 bases and J dropped 2 bases, with 9 bases sitting between them. As DNA, the CDR3 is TGTGCCAGCAGCGTAGGGGAGCTGGGCAATCAGCCCCAGCATTTT. It encodes CASSVGELGNQPQHF.

This clone occurred once. The chain couples TRBV27 to TRBJ2-7, with D perhaps TRBD2 (6 bases). The germline CDR1 and CDR2 sequences are MNHEY and SMNVEV (reference sequence). The CDR3 has 13 residues. The CDR3 is CPIRSSGVPKQYV. In nucleotides, the CDR3 is TGTCCAATCAGATCATCGGGAGTCCCAAAGCAGTACGTC.

V gene TRBV29-1 combines with J gene TRBJ2-3, with D maybe TRBD1 (6 bases). The CDR3 consists of 14 residues. Germline lookup yields CDR1 SQVTM and CDR2 ANQGSEA. V lost 4 bases, J lost 6 bases, and 17 bases lay in between. The CDR3 nucleotides read TGCAGCGTTGCGGTTGGCGGAAGGGGGGATACGCAGTATTTT. Its translation: CSVAVGGRGDTQYF.

The V call is TRBV6-5, the J call TRBJ1-1, with 8 bases aligning to TRBD1. CDR3 length: 15 amino acids. Looked up from germline, CDR1 is MNHEY and CDR2 is SVGAGI. After removal of 4 bases from V and 1 base from J, the junction contained 5 bases not matched to a gene. CDR3 protein: CASSSAGTGNTEAFF. The CDR3 region has the DNA TGTGCCAGCAGTTCCGCCGGGACAGGGAACACTGAAGCTTTCTTT.

The chain carries TRBV30 and TRBJ2-5, with TRBD2 matching over 9 bases. The CDR3 consists of 15 residues. Per germline, CDR1 GTSNPN and CDR2 SVGIG (reference sequence). Trimming cost V 0 bases and J 5 bases; bases outside gene matches: 7. CDR3 coding DNA: TGTGCCTGGAGTGTATCCCCTAGCGGGATCGAGACCCAGTACTTC. This sequence encodes CAWSVSPSGIETQYF.

The rearrangement joins TRBV19 to TRBJ2-3, with 8 bases fitting TRBD1. V lost 6 bases and J lost 5; bases outside the gene matches: 13. The CDR3 is 16 amino acids. Germline V gene sequence: CDR1 LNHDA, CDR2 SQIVND (reference sequence). The CDR3 DNA sequence: TGTGCCAGTAGCCAGTCGACAGGGGAGCCCCGAGATACGCAGTATTTT. Protein product: CASSQSTGEPRDTQYF.

This sequence joins TRBV3-1 (or the pseudogene TRBV3-2) and TRBJ2-7; 8 nucleotides align to TRBD1. Trimming removed 10 bases from V and 6 bases from J; junction bases left unmatched: 14. Germline V gene data show CDR1 as LGHDT and CDR2 as YNNKEL (reference sequence). This CDR3 is built from 14 residues. The CDR3 here is CATASTQGAGEQYF. CDR3 nucleotides: TGTGCCACCGCCTCGACCCAGGGGGCCGGCGAGCAGTACTTC.

This clone appeared a single time. The chain employs TRBV6-1 and TRBJ2-2; TRBD2 agrees at 7 bases. Germline CDR1 is MNHNS and CDR2 is SASEGT. V shed 1 base and J 5 bases; nucleotides not matched to a gene: 4. The CDR3 loop spans 15 amino acids. The CDR3 reads CASSEEGLTTGELFF. In DNA, the CDR3 is TGTGCCAGCAGTGAAGAGGGACTAACAACCGGGGAGCTGTTTTTT.

The V gene is TRBV4-1, the J gene TRBJ1-3; no clear D. The CDR3 has 17 amino acids. The germline V and J ends were trimmed by 1 base and 0 bases, with 13 bases remaining between them. Germline CDR1 reads MGHRA; CDR2 reads YSYEKL. The CDR3 sequence: CASSQGGGPNSGNTIYF. In DNA form, the CDR3 reads TGCGCCAGCAGCCAAGGGGGAGGACCGAACTCTGGAAACACCATATATTTT.

The rearrangement joins TRBV5-6 to TRBJ2-5, with a weak D call TRBD1 (5 bases). The germline V gene has CDR1 SGHDT and CDR2 YYEEEE. CDR3 length: 14 amino acids. With 0 bases removed from V and 3 bases from J, the gap between germline ends came to 9 bases. The CDR3 DNA sequence: TGTGCCAGCAGCTTGGTTTTAGGGGAAGAGACCCAGTACTTC. Encoded protein: CASSLVLGEETQYF.

This clone appeared a few times. This chain connects TRBV29-1 to TRBJ2-2; 7 nucleotides match TRBD2. V lost 7 bases, J lost 0 bases, and 5 bases stayed unmatched. CDR1 is SQVTM and CDR2 is ANQGSEA in the germline V gene. The CDR3 consists of 14 residues. DNA of the CDR3: TGCAGCGGGCAACTAGCGTCGAACACCGGGGAGCTGTTTTTT. As protein: CSGQLASNTGELFF.

This clone was seen just once. The rearrangement joins TRBV10-2 to TRBJ1-6; TRBD1 is a possible D gene (6 bases). CDR1 is WSHSY, CDR2 SAAADI, per germline. The CDR3 is 14 amino acids. The ends were cut back, 9 bases at V and 9 bases at J, with 18 bases in the middle. The CDR3 reads CASGDRLISSPLHF. As DNA, the CDR3 is TGCGCCAGTGGAGACAGGTTGATAAGTTCACCCCTCCACTTT.

The chain has TRBV3-1 (or the pseudogene TRBV3-2) and TRBJ2-5; D is perhaps TRBD2 (6 bases). V was clipped by 3 bases and J by 2 bases, with 7 bases between them. CDR3 size: 13 residues. Per the germline V gene, CDR1 is LGHDT and CDR2 is YNNKEL (reference sequence). DNA for the CDR3: TGTGCCAGCAGCCAGGGGACTCAAGAGACCCAGTACTTC. Amino acids: CASSQGTQETQYF.

V and J are TRBV4-1 and TRBJ2-7, with 8 positions matching TRBD2. Germline CDR1 is MGHRA and CDR2 is YSYEKL. The CDR3 has 16 amino acids. V gave up 4 bases and J gave up 5 bases; unmatched junction bases: 13. The CDR3 region has the DNA TGCGCCAGCAGCCGGGCCCGGGGGGGAACTGTAGACGAGCAGTACTTC. This codes for CASSRARGGTVDEQYF.

This rearrangement joins TRBV5-1 to TRBJ1-5; no definite D call. V lost 0 bases and J 1 base, leaving 11 bases between the germline ends. Germline-derived CDR1 and CDR2 are SGHRS and YFSETQ. There are 16 residues in the CDR3. The CDR3 region is CASSLEAGASNQPQHF. The CDR3 DNA is TGCGCCAGCAGCTTGGAGGCAGGCGCAAGCAATCAGCCCCAGCATTTT.

There are a few counts of this clone. This chain uses TRBV9 with TRBJ1-1; TRBD1 matches 12 bases. V lost 6 bases, J lost 4 bases, and 4 bases stayed unmatched. Germline assignment: CDR1 SGDLS and CDR2 YYNGEE. This CDR3 contains 14 residues. CDR3 loop: CASTKGQGATEAFF. The CDR3, as DNA: TGTGCCAGCACCAAGGGACAGGGGGCCACTGAAGCTTTCTTT.